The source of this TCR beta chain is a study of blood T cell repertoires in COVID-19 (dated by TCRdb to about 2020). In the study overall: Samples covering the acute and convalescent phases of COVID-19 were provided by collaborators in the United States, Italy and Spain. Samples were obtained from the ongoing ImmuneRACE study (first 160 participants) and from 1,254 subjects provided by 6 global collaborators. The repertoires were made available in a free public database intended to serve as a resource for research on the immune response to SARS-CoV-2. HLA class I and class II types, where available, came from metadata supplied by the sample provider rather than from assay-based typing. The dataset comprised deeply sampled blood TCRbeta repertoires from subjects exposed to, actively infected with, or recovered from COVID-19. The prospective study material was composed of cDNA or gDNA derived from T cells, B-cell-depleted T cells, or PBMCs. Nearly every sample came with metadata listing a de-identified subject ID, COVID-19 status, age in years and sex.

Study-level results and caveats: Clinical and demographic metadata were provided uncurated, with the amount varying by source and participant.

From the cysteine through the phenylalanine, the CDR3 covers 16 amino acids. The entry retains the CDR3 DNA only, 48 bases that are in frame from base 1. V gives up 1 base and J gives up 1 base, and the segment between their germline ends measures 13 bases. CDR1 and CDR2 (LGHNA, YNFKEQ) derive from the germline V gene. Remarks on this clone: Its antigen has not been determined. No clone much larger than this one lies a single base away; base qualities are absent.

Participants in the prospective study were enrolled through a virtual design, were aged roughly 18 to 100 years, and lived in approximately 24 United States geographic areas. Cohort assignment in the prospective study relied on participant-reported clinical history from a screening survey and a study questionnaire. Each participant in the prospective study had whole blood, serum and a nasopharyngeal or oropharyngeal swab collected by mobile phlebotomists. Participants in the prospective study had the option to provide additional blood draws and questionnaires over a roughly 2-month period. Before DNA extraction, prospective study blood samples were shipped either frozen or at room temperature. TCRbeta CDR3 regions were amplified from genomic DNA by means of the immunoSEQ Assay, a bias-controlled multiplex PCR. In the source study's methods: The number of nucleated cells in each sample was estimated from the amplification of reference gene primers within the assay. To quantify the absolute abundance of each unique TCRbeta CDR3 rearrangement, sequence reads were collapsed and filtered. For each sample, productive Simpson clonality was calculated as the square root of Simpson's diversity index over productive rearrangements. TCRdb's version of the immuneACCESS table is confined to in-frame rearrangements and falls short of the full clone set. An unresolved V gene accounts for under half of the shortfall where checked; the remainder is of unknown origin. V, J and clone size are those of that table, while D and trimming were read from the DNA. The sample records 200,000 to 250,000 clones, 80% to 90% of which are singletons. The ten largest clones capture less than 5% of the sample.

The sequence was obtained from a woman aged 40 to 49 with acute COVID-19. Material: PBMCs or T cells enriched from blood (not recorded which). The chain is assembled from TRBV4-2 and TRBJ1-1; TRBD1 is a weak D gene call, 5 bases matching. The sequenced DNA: TGTGCCAGCAGCCAAGTAACAGGTGACCCGAACACTGAAGCTTTCTTT. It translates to CASSQVTGDPNTEAFF.